One sample yielded the 6 T cell receptor beta chains listed below, sequenced in a study of CD8+ T cells in alopecia areata. Once RNA had been extracted, it was reverse transcribed into cDNA to act as the sequencing template. TCRdb keeps only in-frame clones here, not all; method: immunoSEQ multiplex PCR. This table holds about 270,000 clones, 50% to 75% found once. The treatment: oral pan-JAK inhibitor, 5-10 mg twice daily. Source: CD4+ T cells sorted from blood, taken at approximately week 51, from a patient treated with tofacitinib. The receptors here all came from a human donor with alopecia areata.

This clone was observed a few times. V gene TRBV13 combines with J gene TRBJ2-7, with a weak D call TRBD1 (6 bases). V lost 3 bases, J lost 7 bases, and 7 bases lay in between. Germline V gives CDR1 PRHDT, CDR2 FYEKMQ (reference sequence). This CDR3 has 11 amino acids. The CDR3 loop is CASSLGAEQYF. CDR3 nucleotides: TGTGCCAGCAGCTTGGGGGCGGAGCAGTACTTC.

J is TRBJ1-2 and V is TRBV5-1; 7 nucleotides line up with TRBD1. V lost 0 bases and J lost 2; bases outside the gene matches: 1. CDR1 is SGHRS and CDR2 is YFSETQ in the germline V gene. This CDR3 has 14 residues. CDR3 protein: CASSLEGQNYGYTF. The CDR3 DNA follows: TGCGCCAGCAGCTTGGAGGGACAGAACTATGGCTACACCTTC.

J is TRBJ2-5 and V is TRBV15; D remains ambiguous. The CDR3 has 15 residues. The V gene lost 1 base and the J gene lost 1 base, with 10 bases spanning the gap. Germline lookup yields CDR1 LNHNV and CDR2 YYDKDF (reference sequence). CDR3 nucleotide sequence: TGTGCCACCAGCAGAGCCGGGCGGATCCAAGAGACCCAGTACTTC. The encoded protein is CATSRAGRIQETQYF.

The chain couples TRBV6-4 to TRBJ1-1; D perhaps matches TRBD1 (5 bases). This CDR3 is built from 15 residues. CDR1 is MRHNA and CDR2 is SNTAGT in the germline V gene. V lost 6 bases to trimming and J lost 1 base, with 15 bases between them. The CDR3 reads CASRPEWGGNTEAFF. In DNA form, the CDR3 reads TGTGCCAGCAGGCCGGAGTGGGGGGGGAACACTGAAGCTTTCTTT.

The chain combines TRBV20-1 with TRBJ2-1; TRBD1 might be the D (5 bases). Per the germline V gene, CDR1 is DFQATT and CDR2 is SNEGSKA (reference sequence). The CDR3 totals 11 residues. Trimming took 1 base from V and 8 from J, leaving 6 bases between them. The CDR3 DNA reads TGCAGTGCTAGAGGACAGCATGAGCAGTTCTTC. Encoded protein: CSARGQHEQFF.

This clone was found a few times. The chain employs TRBV7-9 and TRBJ2-2; tentatively, D is TRBD1 or TRBD2 (6 bases each). CDR3 length: 16 amino acids. V dropped 5 bases and J dropped 3 bases, with 16 bases sitting between them. From germline, CDR1 is SEHNR and CDR2 FQNEAQ (reference sequence). The CDR3 DNA is TGTGCCAGCAGCCTCCTACCGGGGGCCCACACCGGGGAGCTGTTTTTT. Its translation: CASSLLPGAHTGELFF.